The text below deals with one T cell receptor (beta chain). Its target is unknown. The record originates from a study of blood T cells in healthy people across ages. The study's findings and limits: Estimated diversity across one million T cells was deemed an underestimate. Compared with aged donors, long-lived donors showed fewer expanded clones, suggesting selection. Lack of knowledge of donor CMV status possibly confounded expanded clonotype changes.

Primers used in a second PCR of about 6 to 11 cycles were a sample-barcoded 5' primer and a J-beta primer mix. TCRdb re-called the 5' RACE reads with MiXCR, one entry per CDR3 protein. The table has hundreds of thousands of distinct CDR3 sequences, 56% seen once. Those donating, healthy Caucasian individuals from Russia, were aged about 6 to 90. Germline lookup yields CDR1 SGHRS and CDR2 YFSETQ. The CDR3 is 12 residues long. The source is a man aged 35-49 years in good health. V is TRBV5-1 and J is TRBJ2-5; D is ambiguous. The J call is uncertain, as TRBJ2-1 better fits the DNA end. Sequences were obtained from blood. For the CDR3, the DNA is TGCGCCAGCAGCTTGGGAACAGAGACCCAGTTCTTC. It yields the protein CASSLGTETQFF.